This passage covers 6 T cell receptor beta chains from one sample sequenced in a study of shared clonotypes between healthy human individuals. Libraries were prepared by immunoSEQ multiplex PCR; TCRdb keeps only in-frame clonotypes and omits some of them. The sample consists of about 1 million clones, roughly 75% of them appearing once. Input material: memory CD4+ T cells sorted from blood. This sample's subset: CD45RA-negative fraction. These receptors were taken from a young man in good health.

The rearrangement uses TRBV14 and TRBJ2-5; D is possibly TRBD1 (5 bases). Between the trimmed V and J ends, which lost 2 bases and 2 bases, there was a span of 12 bases. Germline V gene lookup returns CDR1 SGHDN and CDR2 FVKESK. CDR3 length: 15 amino acids. CDR3 in DNA: TGTGCCAGCAGCCAAAGGACAAGGAAACAAGAGACCCAGTACTTC. Translated: CASSQRTRKQETQYF.

This clone was counted a few times. The chain links TRBV5-4 to TRBJ2-2; 7 bases align to TRBD2. The ends lost 1 base at V and 4 bases at J; junction bases unmatched: 7. The CDR3 has 16 residues. Germline V lookup: CDR1 SGHNT, CDR2 YYREEE (reference sequence). CDR3 in DNA: TGTGCCAGCAGCTTGCCCTACGGGGGGTTCACCGGGGAGCTGTTTTTT. Its translation is CASSLPYGGFTGELFF.

The sample holds a few counts of this clone. The chain employs TRBV6-1 and TRBJ1-5, with 7 bases identical to TRBD1. Germline V gene lookup returns CDR1 MNHNS and CDR2 SASEGT. The CDR3 spans 13 residues. The ends lost 10 bases at V and 4 bases at J; junction bases unmatched: 7. CDR3 region: CATRQGLNQPQHF. DNA of the CDR3: TGTGCCACCAGACAGGGTTTGAATCAGCCCCAGCATTTT.

This clone has more than one count but fewer than ten. The J gene is TRBJ2-7, the V gene TRBV19; the D gene is possibly TRBD2 (6 bases). The V gene lost 5 bases and the J gene lost 2 bases, with 13 bases spanning the gap. The V gene's germline CDR1 is LNHDA and CDR2 SQIVND (reference sequence). CDR3 length: 14 amino acids. The CDR3, as DNA: TGTGCCAGTAGTGAACAAATAGCGGCCTACGAGCAGTACTTC. This sequence encodes CASSEQIAAYEQYF.

The chain is built from TRBV5-1 and TRBJ2-3; 14 bases match TRBD2. CDR3 length equals 17 residues. V gave up 4 bases and J gave up 5 bases; unmatched junction bases: 9. From germline, CDR1 is SGHRS and CDR2 YFSETQ. CDR3 DNA: TGCGCCAGCAGCCCGGGGACTAGCGGGAGTGTACTAGATACGCAGTATTTT. Encoded protein: CASSPGTSGSVLDTQYF.

J is TRBJ2-1 and V is TRBV18; tentative D call: TRBD2 (6 bases). The CDR3 totals 15 residues. Deletions cut 4 bases from V and 4 bases from J, with 14 bases between. Germline assignment: CDR1 KGHSH and CDR2 LQKENI. The CDR3 DNA is TGTGCCAGCTCACAGGGAAAGGGAGGATACAATGAGCAGTTCTTC. Translated, it gives CASSQGKGGYNEQFF.